The 10 T cell receptor beta chains given below trace back to one sample, sequenced in a study of OX40 agonist ivuxolimab in advanced cancers. Using immunoSEQ multiplex PCR, the repertoire was profiled, and TCRdb retains in-frame clones only, with some absent. The sample contains approximately 59,000 clones, around nine tenths of which appear only once. Sample: CD4+ or CD8+ T cells sorted from blood, taken in a trial of the OX40 agonist ivuxolimab. These receptors all come from an adult with an advanced solid tumor such as melanoma, head and neck, liver or kidney cancer.

This clone is categorized as medium-sized. This chain connects TRBV14 to TRBJ2-3; TRBD1 is a possible D gene (5 bases). CDR3 length: 16 residues. Germline values: CDR1 SGHDN, CDR2 FVKESK. Deletions cut 0 bases from V and 2 bases from J, with 12 bases between. The CDR3 bases are TGTGCCAGCAGCCAAGATGCAGGGTTTCCCACAGATACGCAGTATTTT. This encodes CASSQDAGFPTDTQYF.

V and J are TRBV5-4 and TRBJ2-1, with D perhaps given as TRBD1 or TRBD2 (5 bases each). V dropped 4 bases and J dropped 8 bases, with 13 bases sitting between them. Germline CDR1 SGHNT, CDR2 YYREEE (reference sequence). The CDR3 covers 13 residues. CDR3 sequence: CASSGTGLHEQFF. For the CDR3, the DNA is TGTGCCAGCAGCGGGACCGGTCTCCATGAGCAGTTCTTC.

V gene TRBV6-1 combines with J gene TRBJ2-6; TRBD1 is a possible D gene (5 bases). Germline loops: CDR1 MNHNS, CDR2 SASEGT. Trimming cost V 8 bases and J 1 base, with 9 bases left between them. There are 14 residues in the CDR3. The CDR3 spells CASGQGSGANVLTF. The CDR3 DNA reads as TGTGCCAGCGGGCAGGGTTCTGGGGCCAACGTCCTGACTTTC.

This chain connects TRBV7-8 to TRBJ2-7; TRBD2 matches 8 bases. The CDR3 is 16 amino acids. V dropped 3 bases and J dropped 2; count of bases not matched to a gene: 9. Per germline, CDR1 SGHVS and CDR2 FQNEAQ. The CDR3 nucleotides are TGTGCCAGCAGCTTTTTGGGACTAGTGGGAGCCTACGAGCAGTACTTC. Amino acids: CASSFLGLVGAYEQYF. Full variable domain (rest looked up from reference TRBV7-8 and TRBJ2-7): GAGVSQSPRYKVAKRGQDVALRCDPISGHVSLFWYQQALGQGPEFLTYFQNEAQLDKSGLPSDRFFAERPEGSVSTLKIQRTQQEDSAVYLCASSFLGLVGAYEQYFGPGTRLTVT.

The J gene is TRBJ1-2, the V gene TRBV5-1; no reliable D call. Per germline, CDR1 SGHRS and CDR2 YFSETQ. V was shortened by 3 bases and J by 4 bases, with 22 bases between the two germline ends. CDR3 length: 17 amino acids. The CDR3 is CASSSTTTSAVFYGYTF. The CDR3 nucleotides read TGCGCCAGCAGCTCCACCACGACCTCGGCAGTTTTCTATGGCTACACCTTC.

This sequence joins TRBV28 and TRBJ1-1, with D uncertain. CDR3 length: 15 residues. V lost 3 bases and J lost 1, with 12 bases in between. The germline V gene has CDR1 MDHEN and CDR2 SYDVKM. The CDR3 here is CASSFTKSTNTEAFF. DNA of the CDR3: TGTGCCAGCAGTTTTACCAAGTCCACGAACACTGAAGCTTTCTTT.

V is TRBV21-1 and J is TRBJ1-1. TRBV21-1 is a pseudogene. This CDR3 is 15 amino acids long. In DNA, the CDR3 is TGTGCCAGCAGCAAATCGGAGGGCGTGAACACTGAAGCTTTCTTT. It is translated as CASSKSEGVNTEAFF.

CDR3 protein: CASSHLRDTEAFF. In DNA, the CDR3 is TGTGCCAGCAGTCATCTACGGGACACTGAAGCTTTCTTT. The chain has TRBV6-5 and TRBJ1-1; D gene unclear. The CDR3 is 13 residues long. Per the germline V gene, CDR1 is MNHEY and CDR2 is SVGAGI. V lost 5 bases and J 3 bases, leaving 10 bases between the germline ends.

The chain couples TRBV10-3 to TRBJ1-1; D possibly corresponds to TRBD1 (6 bases). The germline CDR1 and CDR2 sequences are ENHRY and SYGVKD. CDR3 length: 12 residues. Trimming took 4 bases from V and 6 from J, leaving 9 bases between them. CDR3 nucleotides: TGTGCCATCAGTGCACAGGGCTCTGAAGCTTTCTTT. This encodes CAISAQGSEAFF.

The chain joins TRBV11-2 to TRBJ1-6; 8 nucleotides line up with TRBD1. The CDR3 loop spans 14 amino acids. CDR1 SGHAT and CDR2 FQNNGV come from the germline V gene. V gave up 5 bases and J gave up 4 bases; unmatched junction bases: 1. The CDR3 here is CASSRTGYNSPLHF. In nucleotides, the CDR3 is TGTGCCAGCAGCCGGACAGGGTATAATTCACCCCTCCACTTT.